Listed here are 2 T cell receptor beta chains from one sample, sequenced in a study of OX40 agonist ivuxolimab in advanced cancers. Generated by immunoSEQ multiplex PCR, the TCRdb table keeps only in-frame clones and is missing some. The data contain around 150,000 clones, roughly 92% of them singletons. The specimen was CD4+ or CD8+ T cells sorted from blood, collected in a trial of the OX40 agonist ivuxolimab. The receptors were sampled from an adult with an advanced solid tumor such as melanoma, head and neck, liver or kidney cancer.

Only one count was recorded for this clone. The rearrangement joins TRBV4-1 to TRBJ1-2; maybe TRBD1 (6 bases). Trimming stripped 4 bases from V and 0 bases from J, with 12 bases between. This CDR3 contains 15 residues. Germline V gives CDR1 MGHRA, CDR2 YSYEKL. The CDR3 DNA reads as TGCGCCAGCAGCCCGGGACAAACAACTAACTATGGCTACACCTTC. This gives the protein CASSPGQTTNYGYTF.

This rearrangement joins TRBV28 to TRBJ2-7, with TRBD1 matching over 10 bases. The CDR3 totals 15 residues. V was pared by 3 bases and J by 2 bases, with 4 bases of the junction left unmatched. Germline CDR1 MDHEN, CDR2 SYDVKM. This CDR3 is CASSLVGTGAYEQYF. The CDR3 DNA is TGTGCCAGCAGTTTGGTCGGGACAGGGGCCTACGAGCAGTACTTC.